The rows below give T cell receptor beta chains drawn from one sample of a study of blood T cells in healthy people across ages. One entry per CDR3 protein, called by TCRdb with MiXCR from the 5' RACE reads. This table has fewer than 800,000 distinct CDR3 sequences, around half appearing once. Sequenced material: blood. These receptors all come from a woman aged 60-70 years in good health. The conserved cysteine and the conserved F or W are not part of the CDR3 here. Fields, in order: V gene, J gene, CDR3 protein.

>TRBV29-1|TRBJ2-7
SVRTGANEQY
>TRBV7-9|TRBJ2-7
ASSSLTEEY
>TRBV20-1|TRBJ2-7
SVSRLGEQY
>TRBV20-1|TRBJ2-3
SAPSGLTDTQY
>TRBV6-5|TRBJ1-5
ASRTGPDGIQPQH
>TRBV11-1|TRBJ1-1
ASSLAGEKAEAF
>TRBV11-2|TRBJ2-1
ASSVALSYNEQF
>TRBV3-1|TRBJ1-2
ASSVRDHGYT
>TRBV9|TRBJ1-1
ASSAGQYMNTEAF
>TRBV7-2|TRBJ2-7
ASSSRVAGAYEQY
>TRBV20-1|TRBJ2-5
SASGRGQGAGEQY
>TRBV20-1|TRBJ2-1
SATPLAGRDEQF
>TRBV9|TRBJ2-5
ASSVGGGAQETQY
>TRBV9|TRBJ2-1
ASSVANRYNEQF
>TRBV6-5|TRBJ1-2
ASSYGEAFLGGYT
>TRBV4-3|TRBJ2-7
ASSQGDLLSYEQY
>TRBV28|TRBJ2-7
ASKGTGNSYEQY
>TRBV4-2|TRBJ1-4
ASSPRGEGAGEKLF
>TRBV20-1|TRBJ1-5
SATTGDQPQH
>TRBV9|TRBJ1-2
ASSPDPGGDYGYT